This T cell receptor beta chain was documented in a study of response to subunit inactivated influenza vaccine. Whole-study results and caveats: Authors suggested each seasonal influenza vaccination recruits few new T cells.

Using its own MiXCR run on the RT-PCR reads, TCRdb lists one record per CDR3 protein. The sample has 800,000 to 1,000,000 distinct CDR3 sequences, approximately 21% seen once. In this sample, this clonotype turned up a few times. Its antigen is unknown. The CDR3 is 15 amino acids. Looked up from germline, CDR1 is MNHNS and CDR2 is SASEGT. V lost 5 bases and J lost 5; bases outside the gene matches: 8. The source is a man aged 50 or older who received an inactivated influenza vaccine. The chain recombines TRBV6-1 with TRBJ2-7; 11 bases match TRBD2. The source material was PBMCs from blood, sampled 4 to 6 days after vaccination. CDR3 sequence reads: CASSRRLAGRDEQYF. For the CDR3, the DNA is TGTGCCAGCAGTCGCCGACTAGCGGGACGGGACGAGCAGTACTTC.